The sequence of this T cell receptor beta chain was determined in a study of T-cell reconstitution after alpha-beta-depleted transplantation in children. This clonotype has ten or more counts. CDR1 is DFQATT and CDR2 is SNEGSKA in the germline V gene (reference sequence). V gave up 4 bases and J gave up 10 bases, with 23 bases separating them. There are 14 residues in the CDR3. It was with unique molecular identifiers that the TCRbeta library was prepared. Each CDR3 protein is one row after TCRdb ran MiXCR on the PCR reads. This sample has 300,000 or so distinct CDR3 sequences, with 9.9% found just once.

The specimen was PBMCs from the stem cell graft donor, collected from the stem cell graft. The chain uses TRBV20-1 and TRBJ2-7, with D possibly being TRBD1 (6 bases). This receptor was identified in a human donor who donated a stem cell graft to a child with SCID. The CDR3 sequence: CSATLTIKGDDQYF. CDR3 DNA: TGCAGTGCTACCCTGACGATTAAGGGGGATGATCAGTACTTC.